These T cell receptor beta chains were read from a single sample in a study of T cell changes during pregnancy in multiple sclerosis. Profiling relied on immunoSEQ multiplex PCR, and the TCRdb table lists in-frame clones only, not all of them. The sample consists of about 44,000 clones, roughly nine tenths of them appearing once. Specimen: CD4+ T cells from peripheral blood mononuclear cells, collected after pregnancy. Every receptor here comes from a female donor with multiple sclerosis, enrolled in a pregnancy study. CDR3s include the opening cysteine and the closing phenylalanine or tryptophan. D genes are given only for firm matches. Size tells how often a clone was seen (once, few, many) or the class of an expanded clone, and some rows leave it out.

CDR3 length	clone size	D gene	J gene	V gene	CDR3 protein	CDR3 DNA
17	-	TRBD1	TRBJ1-3	TRBV28	CAITPGQGYSSGNTIYF	TGTGCCATCACCCCGGGACAGGGGTATAGCTCTGGAAACACCATATATTTT
15	-	-	TRBJ1-5	TRBV5-8	CASSLGLQYNQPQHF	TGTGCCAGCAGCTTGGGTCTACAGTACAATCAGCCCCAGCATTTT
12	-	-	TRBJ2-2	TRBV6-5	CASSYAPGELFF	TGTGCCAGCAGTTACGCGCCCGGGGAGCTGTTTTTT
16	-	TRBD2	TRBJ2-7	TRBV7-2	CASSLVLAGDAHEQYF	TGTGCCAGCAGCTTAGTACTAGCGGGAGACGCGCACGAGCAGTACTTC
13	-	-	TRBJ2-3	TRBV2	CASAGSLTDTQYF	TGTGCCAGCGCCGGGAGCCTCACAGATACGCAGTATTTT
15	-	TRBD1	TRBJ2-7	TRBV18	CASSPLGQGAYEQYF	TGTGCCAGCTCACCACTTGGACAGGGTGCCTACGAGCAGTACTTC
15	-	-	TRBJ1-4	TRBV30	CAWSVSYLRSEKLFF	TGTGCCTGGAGTGTAAGTTATCTTCGCAGTGAAAAACTGTTTTTT
15	-	TRBD1	TRBJ2-2	TRBV5-4	CASSLRTGKTGELFF	TGTGCCAGCAGCCTGCGGACAGGGAAGACCGGGGAGCTGTTTTTT
14	-	TRBD2	TRBJ2-7	TRBV18	CASSPGLVSYEQYF	TGTGCCAGCTCACCAGGACTAGTTTCCTACGAGCAGTACTTC
17	few	-	TRBJ2-7	TRBV5-5	CASSLMFYGTTSYEQYF	TGTGCCAGCAGCCTGATGTTTTACGGGACAACCTCCTACGAGCAGTACTTC
15	-	TRBD2	TRBJ2-7	TRBV10-3	CAISSGTMSSYEQYF	TGTGCCATCAGTTCCGGGACTATGAGCTCCTACGAGCAGTACTTC
14	-	TRBD1	TRBJ1-4	TRBV7-2	CASSSGTVNEKLFF	TGTGCCAGCAGCTCCGGGACAGTTAATGAAAAACTGTTTTTT
14	-	-	TRBJ2-3	TRBV30	CAWKLAGRTDTQYF	TGTGCCTGGAAACTAGCCGGCCGCACAGATACGCAGTATTTT
14	-	TRBD1	TRBJ2-1	TRBV10-3	CAIRRFDRANEQFF	TGTGCCATCAGGAGGTTCGACAGGGCAAATGAGCAGTTCTTC
15	-	TRBD1	TRBJ1-5	TRBV19	CASSGGTAYNQPQHF	TGTGCCAGTAGTGGCGGGACAGCTTACAATCAGCCCCAGCATTTT
17	-	TRBD2	TRBJ2-2	TRBV4-3	CASSQGVASGSWGELFF	TGCGCCAGCAGCCAAGGAGTCGCGAGCGGGAGTTGGGGGGAGCTGTTTTTT
15	once	TRBD1	TRBJ2-5	TRBV5-4	CASSFRQGAGETQYF	TGTGCCAGCAGCTTTAGGCAGGGGGCCGGAGAGACCCAGTACTTC
14	-	TRBD1	TRBJ2-5	TRBV28	CASSSGQGVETQYF	TGTGCCAGCAGTTCGGGACAGGGGGTAGAGACCCAGTACTTC
16	-	TRBD2	TRBJ2-1	TRBV7-3	CASSSRLASSYNEQFF	TGTGCCAGCAGCTCCCGACTAGCCAGCTCCTACAATGAGCAGTTCTTC
17	-	TRBD2	TRBJ2-3	TRBV9	CASSPGTSGSRADTQYF	TGTGCCAGCAGCCCCGGGACTAGCGGGAGTCGGGCAGATACGCAGTATTTT
14	-	TRBD1	TRBJ2-7	TRBV5-4	CASREDRALYEQYF	TGTGCCAGCAGGGAAGACAGGGCTCTCTACGAGCAGTACTTC
14	-	TRBD1	TRBJ1-3	TRBV7-2	CASSSGQGGNTIYF	TGTGCCAGCAGCTCCGGACAGGGAGGAAACACCATATATTTT
16	once	-	TRBJ2-3	TRBV7-2	CASSPRTARELDTQYF	TGTGCCAGCAGCCCCCGGACAGCCCGCGAACTAGATACGCAGTATTTT
13	-	TRBD1	TRBJ2-5	TRBV14	CASRKEGGETQYF	TGTGCCAGCAGAAAGGAAGGGGGCGAGACCCAGTACTTC
15	-	TRBD1	TRBJ2-1	TRBV11-2	CASSRWTGFEGEQFF	TGTGCCAGCAGCCGCTGGACAGGGTTTGAAGGTGAGCAGTTCTTC
12	-	-	TRBJ2-1	TRBV14	CASSQVGGEQFF	TGTGCCAGCAGCCAAGTAGGCGGAGAGCAGTTCTTC
15	once	-	TRBJ2-3	TRBV5-5	CASSLGFGGFDTQYF	TGTGCCAGCAGCTTGGGTTTCGGGGGATTCGATACGCAGTATTTT
18	-	TRBD2	TRBJ2-7	TRBV4-3	CASSRTGTSGRAPYEQYF	TGCGCCAGCAGTCGTACCGGGACTAGCGGGAGGGCCCCCTACGAGCAGTACTTC
14	-	TRBD2	TRBJ2-7	TRBV5-5	CASSFSGSGYEQYF	TGTGCCAGCAGCTTTAGCGGGAGCGGATACGAGCAGTACTTC
15	-	-	TRBJ1-2	TRBV6-5	CASSYSTGGTNGYTF	TGTGCCAGCAGTTACTCGACGGGGGGAACAAATGGCTACACCTTC
12	few	-	TRBJ2-1	TRBV30	CAWSEQGYEQFF	TGTGCCTGGAGTGAACAGGGCTATGAGCAGTTCTTC
17	-	-	TRBJ1-3	TRBV9	CASSEGTWGGRGNTIYF	TGTGCCAGCAGCGAGGGGACTTGGGGTGGAAGGGGAAACACCATATATTTT
14	-	TRBD1	TRBJ2-3	TRBV2	CASSGQGGTDTQYF	TGTGCCAGCAGTGGACAGGGTGGCACAGATACGCAGTATTTT
14	-	-	TRBJ1-1	TRBV5-1	CASSSPVFGGEAFF	TGCGCCAGCAGCTCTCCTGTCTTTGGCGGTGAAGCTTTCTTT
13	once	TRBD2	TRBJ2-5	TRBV7-2	CASSIAGVETQYF	TGTGCCAGCAGCATAGCGGGAGTGGAGACCCAGTACTTC
16	-	-	TRBJ2-7	TRBV2	CASSELGLARSYEQYF	TGTGCCAGCAGTGAATTGGGGCTAGCGAGGTCCTACGAGCAGTACTTC
15	-	TRBD1	TRBJ1-3	TRBV30	CAWSVGRGLGNTIYF	TGTGCCTGGAGTGTAGGCAGGGGGCTAGGAAACACCATATATTTT
14	-	-	TRBJ2-5	TRBV12-5	CASGLGVIQETQYF	TGTGCTAGTGGTTTAGGGGTGATCCAAGAGACCCAGTACTTC